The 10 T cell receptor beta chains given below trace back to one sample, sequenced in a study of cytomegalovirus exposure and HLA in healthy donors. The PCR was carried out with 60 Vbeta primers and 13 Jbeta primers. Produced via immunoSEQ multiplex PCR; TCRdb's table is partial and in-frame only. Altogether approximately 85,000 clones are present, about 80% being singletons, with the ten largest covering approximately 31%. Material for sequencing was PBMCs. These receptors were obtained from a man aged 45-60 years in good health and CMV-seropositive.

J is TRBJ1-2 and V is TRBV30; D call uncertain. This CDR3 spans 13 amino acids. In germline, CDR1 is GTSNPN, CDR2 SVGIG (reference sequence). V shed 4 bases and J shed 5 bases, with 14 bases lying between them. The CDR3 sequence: CAWNSLLTYGYTF. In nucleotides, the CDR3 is TGTGCCTGGAATAGCCTGCTGACTTATGGCTACACCTTC.

The CDR3 nucleotides read TGTGCCAGCAGCCGACCGCGGTCCGGGGTGACAGATACGCAGTATTTT. The encoded protein is CASSRPRSGVTDTQYF. This chain uses TRBV13 with TRBJ2-3, with a tentative D call TRBD2 (5 bases). Trimming cost V 5 bases and J 3 bases, with 18 bases left between them. This CDR3 has 16 residues. From germline, CDR1 is PRHDT and CDR2 FYEKMQ (reference sequence).

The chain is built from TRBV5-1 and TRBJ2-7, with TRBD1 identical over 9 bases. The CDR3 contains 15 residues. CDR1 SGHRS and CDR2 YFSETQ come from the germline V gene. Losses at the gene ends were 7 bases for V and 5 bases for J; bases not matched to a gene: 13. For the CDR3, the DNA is TGCGCCAGCCCTCCGGACAGGGGAAGTCTGGACGAGCAGTACTTC. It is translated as CASPPDRGSLDEQYF.

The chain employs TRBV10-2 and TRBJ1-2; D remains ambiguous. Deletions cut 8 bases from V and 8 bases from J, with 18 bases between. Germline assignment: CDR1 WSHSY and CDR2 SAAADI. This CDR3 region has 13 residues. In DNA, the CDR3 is TGCGCCAGCGCCCCCCGGAGGGATGGAGGCTACACCTTC. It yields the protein CASAPRRDGGYTF.

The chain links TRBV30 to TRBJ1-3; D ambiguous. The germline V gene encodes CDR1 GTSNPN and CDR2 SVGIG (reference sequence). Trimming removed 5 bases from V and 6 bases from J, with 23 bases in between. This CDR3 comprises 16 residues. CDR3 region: CAWQEYGGYGENTIYF. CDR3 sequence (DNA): TGTGCCTGGCAGGAATATGGTGGTTACGGCGAAAACACCATATATTTT. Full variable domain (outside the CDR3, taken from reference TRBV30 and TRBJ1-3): SQTIHQWPATLVQPVGSPLSLECTVEGTSNPNLYWYRQAAGRGLQLLFYSVGIGQISSEVPQNLSASRPQDRQFILSSKKLLLSDSGFYLCAWQEYGGYGENTIYFGEGSWLTVV.

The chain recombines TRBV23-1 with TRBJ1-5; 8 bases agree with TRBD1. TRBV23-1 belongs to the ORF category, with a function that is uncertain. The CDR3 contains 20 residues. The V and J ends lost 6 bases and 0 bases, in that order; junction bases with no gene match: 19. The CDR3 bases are TGCGCCAGCAGCCCCCCCAGCCAGGACAGGGAGTGGTATAGCAATCAGCCCCAGCATTTT. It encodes CASSPPSQDREWYSNQPQHF.

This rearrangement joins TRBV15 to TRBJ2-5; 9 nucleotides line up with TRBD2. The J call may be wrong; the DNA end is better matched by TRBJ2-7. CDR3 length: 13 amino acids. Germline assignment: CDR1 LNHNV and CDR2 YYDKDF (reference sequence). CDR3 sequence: CATSERGAYEQYF. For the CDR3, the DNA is TGTGCCACCAGCGAGCGGGGGGCCTACGAGCAGTACTTC.

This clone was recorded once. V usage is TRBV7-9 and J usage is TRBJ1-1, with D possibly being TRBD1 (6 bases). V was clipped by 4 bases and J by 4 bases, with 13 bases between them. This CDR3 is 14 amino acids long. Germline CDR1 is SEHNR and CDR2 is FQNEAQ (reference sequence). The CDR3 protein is CASSYRDAGTEAFF. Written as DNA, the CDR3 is TGTGCCAGCAGCTACAGGGATGCTGGCACTGAAGCTTTCTTT.

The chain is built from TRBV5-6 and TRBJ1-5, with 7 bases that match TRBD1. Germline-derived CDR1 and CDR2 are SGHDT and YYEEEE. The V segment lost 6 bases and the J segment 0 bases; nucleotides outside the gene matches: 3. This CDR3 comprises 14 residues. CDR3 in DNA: TGTGCCAGCAACGACAGGGATAGCAATCAGCCCCAGCATTTT. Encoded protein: CASNDRDSNQPQHF.

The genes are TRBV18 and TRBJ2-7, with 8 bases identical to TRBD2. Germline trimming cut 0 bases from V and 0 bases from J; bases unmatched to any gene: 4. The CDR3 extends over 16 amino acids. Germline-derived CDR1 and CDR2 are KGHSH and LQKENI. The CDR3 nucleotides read TGTGCCAGCTCACCACCGAATAGCGGGGTCTCCTACGAGCAGTACTTC. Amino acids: CASSPPNSGVSYEQYF.